These 14 T cell receptor beta chains share one sample of origin, sequenced in a study of radiotherapy plus CTLA-4 blockade in lung cancer. TCRdb's copy holds only in-frame clones and misses some; the assay was immunoSEQ multiplex PCR. Of nearly 15,000 clones in the sample, 65% to 75% were seen once. The sample consisted of peripheral blood, taken from a patient treated with radiotherapy plus ipilimumab. These TCRs come from a human donor with non-small cell lung cancer whose response to radiotherapy plus ipilimumab could not be evaluated.

This clone appeared a few times. V and J are TRBV6-6 and TRBJ2-4; 7 nucleotides agree with TRBD2. With V trimmed by 5 bases and J by 8 bases, 9 bases remained unmatched. Germline V gene sequence: CDR1 MNHNY, CDR2 SVGAGI (reference sequence). The CDR3 has 14 residues. The CDR3, as DNA: TGTGCCAGCAGTCCCCGGGAGGCGGCGGACATTCAGTACTTC. As protein: CASSPREAADIQYF.

This clone was seen only once. This chain joins TRBV19 and TRBJ2-1; possible D gene TRBD1, 7 bases. V gave up 7 bases and J gave up 10 bases, with 8 bases separating them. The CDR3 totals 10 residues. Germline V CDR1 and CDR2: LNHDA, SQIVND (reference sequence). This chain's CDR3 is CASTGGEQFF. DNA of the CDR3: TGTGCCAGTACAGGGGGGGAGCAGTTCTTC.

The rearrangement links TRBV27 to TRBJ2-2; tentatively, D is TRBD2 (6 bases). The CDR3 covers 16 residues. Looked up from germline, CDR1 is MNHEY and CDR2 is SMNVEV (reference sequence). Between the trimmed V and J ends, which lost 5 bases and 1 base, there was a span of 14 bases. CDR3: CASSPLGTLNTGELFF. Written as DNA, the CDR3 is TGTGCCAGCAGTCCGCTCGGGACTCTGAACACCGGGGAGCTGTTTTTT.

This clone is classed as medium-sized. The J gene is TRBJ2-3, the V gene TRBV6-5, with TRBD1 matching 8 bases. Germline assignment: CDR1 MNHEY and CDR2 SVGAGI. The CDR3 is 15 amino acids. The trim removed 8 bases at V and 2 bases at J, leaving 9 bases unmatched. The CDR3 reads CASRPRQGSTDTQYF. The CDR3 DNA reads TGTGCCAGCCGCCCGCGACAGGGGTCCACAGATACGCAGTATTTT.

The chain couples TRBV10-3 to TRBJ1-2, with TRBD1 matching over 10 bases. The CDR3 sequence is 13 residues long. Losses at the gene ends were 11 bases for V and 8 bases for J; bases not matched to a gene: 11. Germline V CDR1 and CDR2: ENHRY, SYGVKD. The CDR3 sequence: CAGQGGRGQGYTF. CDR3 nucleotide sequence: TGTGCCGGACAGGGGGGCAGGGGACAGGGCTACACCTTC.

This sequence joins TRBV5-4 and TRBJ1-2; D not resolved. The V end was cut by 4 bases, the J end by 9 bases, with 19 bases between. The CDR3 runs 14 residues. Germline CDR1 is SGHNT and CDR2 is YYREEE (reference sequence). CDR3 bases: TGTGCCAGCAGCGCGGGAAGGGTGGCCGACCGCTACACCTTC. This encodes CASSAGRVADRYTF.

This rearrangement joins TRBV11-3 to TRBJ2-1; 12 nucleotides align to TRBD2. With V trimmed by 4 bases and J by 7 bases, 8 bases remained unmatched. Per germline, CDR1 SGHNT and CDR2 YENEEA. The CDR3 length is 16 residues. The CDR3 DNA reads as TGTGCCAGCAGCTCCAACGGACTAGCGGGGTGGAATGAGCAGTTCTTC. This sequence encodes CASSSNGLAGWNEQFF.

This clone was seen a handful of times. The V call is TRBV5-1, the J call TRBJ2-1; TRBD2 aligns across 9 bases. The CDR3 is 18 residues long. CDR1 and CDR2 from the germline V gene are SGHRS and YFSETQ. The V segment lost 0 bases and the J segment 2 bases; nucleotides outside the gene matches: 9. Here the CDR3 reads CASSLVASGELTYNEQFF. DNA of the CDR3: TGCGCCAGCAGCTTGGTTGCTAGCGGGGAATTAACCTACAATGAGCAGTTCTTC.

The chain has TRBV7-2 and TRBJ1-1; the match to TRBD1 covers 7 bases. Germline loops: CDR1 SGHTA, CDR2 FQGNSA. V was clipped by 5 bases and J by 1 base; unmatched bases: 4. This CDR3 contains 14 residues. CDR3 in amino acids: CASSPRTGNTEAFF. The DNA of the CDR3 is TGTGCCAGCAGCCCTCGGACAGGGAACACTGAAGCTTTCTTT.

This clone was counted once. This chain connects TRBV7-9 to TRBJ1-2; D is uncertain. From germline, CDR1 is SEHNR and CDR2 FQNEAQ (reference sequence). The CDR3 extends over 14 amino acids. V was cut by 4 bases and J by 5 bases, with 14 bases left in between. The CDR3 nucleotides are TGTGCCAGCAGCTCCTCGCCGACACGTTATGGCTACACCTTC. Amino acid sequence: CASSSSPTRYGYTF.

V usage is TRBV30 and J usage is TRBJ1-2; D uncertain. This CDR3 spans 15 amino acids. Trimming removed 2 bases from V and 5 bases from J, with 18 bases in between. Germline-derived CDR1 and CDR2 are GTSNPN and SVGIG (reference sequence). The CDR3 is CAWSPPGGTRYGYTF. For the CDR3, the DNA is TGTGCCTGGAGTCCCCCGGGAGGCACTAGATATGGCTACACCTTC.

This clone is a singleton in its sample. CDR3 in DNA: TGTGCCAGCAGTAACACAAACACTGAAGCTTTCTTT. The encoded protein is CASSNTNTEAFF. The rearrangement links TRBV2 to TRBJ1-1; D is unresolved. V lost 5 bases to trimming and J lost 2 bases, with 6 bases between them. CDR1 is SNHLY, CDR2 FYNNEI, per germline. CDR3 length: 12 amino acids.

The J gene is TRBJ2-2, the V gene TRBV7-9; 7 nucleotides line up with TRBD2. V was pared by 5 bases and J by 1 base, with 10 bases of the junction left unmatched. Germline values: CDR1 SEHNR, CDR2 FQNEAQ (reference sequence). This CDR3 has 17 residues. The CDR3 reads CASSLDRGGGNTGELFF. In DNA, the CDR3 is TGTGCCAGCAGCCTAGATAGAGGCGGGGGGAACACCGGGGAGCTGTTTTTT.

This chain links TRBV7-8 with TRBJ1-1, with D perhaps TRBD1 (5 bases). This CDR3 comprises 16 residues. Germline CDR1 and CDR2: SGHVS and FQNEAQ. With 4 bases removed from V and 0 bases from J, the gap between germline ends came to 15 bases. Here the CDR3 reads CASSSYGADMNTEAFF. CDR3 in DNA: TGTGCCAGCAGCTCCTATGGGGCCGACATGAACACTGAAGCTTTCTTT.